The sequence of this TCR beta chain was determined in a study of regulatory T cells in long-lasting Graves disease. Study conclusions and caveats: Persistent disease samples used TRBV28, TRBJ1-2 and TRBJ2-5 preferentially. Exclusively peripheral blood, rather than thyroid tissue, was studied.

As for time point: newly diagnosed GD, antithyroid drugs for less than 3 months. Extracted RNA from PBMCs served as the source of the TCR library. The CDR3 extends over 14 amino acids. Looked up from germline, CDR1 is ENHRY and CDR2 is SYGVKD. Germline trimming cut 5 bases from V and 4 bases from J; bases unmatched to any gene: 5. This clonotype was detected ten times or more. Its antigen remains unidentified. Construction of the TCR beta libraries employed iRepertoire HTBI primers in conjunction with Arm-PCR of CDR3 regions. MiXCR, applied by TCRdb to the multiplex PCR reads, yields one record per CDR3 protein. The sample consists of hundreds of thousands of distinct CDR3 sequences, approximately 12% of them appearing once. The same sample was also studied in work on T cells in Graves' hyperthyroidism and ophthalmopathy. That work adds: When ophthalmopathy did not progress within 18 months, Graves' hyperthyroidism was considered stable. In the first-round RT-PCR of the TCR CDR3, the HTBI primer set was used.

This receptor was obtained from a woman younger than 45 with Graves disease. This specimen was peripheral blood mononuclear cells (PBMCs), taken at new diagnosis, from a patient treated with antithyroid drugs. The chain links TRBV10-3 to TRBJ2-3; 8 positions agree with TRBD2. The CDR3 DNA reads as TGTGCCATCAGTAGCGGGAGCGGATCAGATACGCAGTATTTT. Translated: CAISSGSGSDTQYF.